The rows below give T cell receptor beta chains drawn from one sample of a study of T-cell reconstitution after alpha-beta-depleted transplantation in children. TCRdb ran MiXCR on the PCR reads and lists one entry per CDR3 protein. The table lists 280,000 or so distinct CDR3 sequences, more than 9% of them singletons, with 23% in the top ten. The material was peripheral blood, obtained 180 days after TCRalphabeta/CD19-depleted stem cell transplant. These receptors were obtained from a male patient under 10 years old who had a stem cell transplant for chronic granulomatous disease, so the T cells may come from the graft donor. CDR3s include the opening cysteine and the closing phenylalanine or tryptophan. The D gene is left open where the match is weak. Not every row has a clone size; where given, it reads once, few, many or a size class.

v_call: TRBV29-1
j_call: TRBJ2-7
d_call: NA
clone_size: NA
cdr3_nt: TGCAGCGTTGATGTGAATTCCTACGAGCAGTACTTC
cdr3_aa: CSVDVNSYEQYF

v_call: TRBV29-1
j_call: TRBJ2-7
d_call: NA
clone_size: many
cdr3_nt: TGCAGCGTTCAGGGGATGCCCTACGAGCAGTACTTC
cdr3_aa: CSVQGMPYEQYF

v_call: TRBV20-1
j_call: TRBJ2-2
d_call: NA
clone_size: NA
cdr3_nt: TGCAGTGCTAGGGGGGTTGGGGGGCGGGAGTTACACACCGGGGAGCTGTTTTTT
cdr3_aa: CSARGVGGRELHTGELFF

v_call: TRBV5-3
j_call: TRBJ2-5
d_call: NA
clone_size: many
cdr3_nt: TGTGCCAGAAGCTTGTTCGTATTAGAAGAGACCCAGTACTTC
cdr3_aa: CARSLFVLEETQYF

v_call: TRBV7-3
j_call: TRBJ2-1
d_call: TRBD2
clone_size: many
cdr3_nt: TGTGCCAGCAGCCCCGATCCGGGACTAGCGGGGTTTGATGAGCAGTTCTTC
cdr3_aa: CASSPDPGLAGFDEQFF

v_call: TRBV5-5
j_call: TRBJ1-6
d_call: TRBD1
clone_size: many
cdr3_nt: TGTGCCAGCAGTGGAGACAGGGGGACGAGTTCACCCCTCCACTTT
cdr3_aa: CASSGDRGTSSPLHF

v_call: TRBV5-1
j_call: TRBJ2-7
d_call: NA
clone_size: many
cdr3_nt: TGCGCCAGCAGCTTTAACGAGGAGCAGTACTTC
cdr3_aa: CASSFNEEQYF

v_call: TRBV7-2
j_call: TRBJ2-7
d_call: TRBD2
clone_size: NA
cdr3_nt: TGTGCCAGCAGCTTAGAAGAGCGGGGGATCCCTTGGCAGTACTTC
cdr3_aa: CASSLEERGIPWQYF

v_call: TRBV20-1
j_call: TRBJ2-7
d_call: TRBD2
clone_size: many
cdr3_nt: TGCAGTGCTAGAGAGGCTCCGGGACTAGCGGGAGGGCGGGAGCAGTACTTC
cdr3_aa: CSAREAPGLAGGREQYF

v_call: TRBV12-5
j_call: TRBJ1-6
d_call: TRBD1
clone_size: many
cdr3_nt: TGTGCTAGTGGTCAGGACAGGTTTAATTCACCCCTCCACTTT
cdr3_aa: CASGQDRFNSPLHF

v_call: TRBV4-3
j_call: TRBJ2-3
d_call: TRBD2
clone_size: many
cdr3_nt: TGCGCCAGCAGCCATACTAGCGGGGGGTACACAGATACGCAGTATTTT
cdr3_aa: CASSHTSGGYTDTQYF

v_call: TRBV20-1
j_call: TRBJ2-3
d_call: NA
clone_size: few
cdr3_nt: TGCAGTGCTATTCTCGTCCAGCGGGGCACAGATACGCAGTATTTT
cdr3_aa: CSAILVQRGTDTQYF

v_call: TRBV7-8
j_call: TRBJ2-5
d_call: TRBD1
clone_size: many
cdr3_nt: TGTGCCAGCAGCTTAGTACAGGGGACCGCCGTAGAGACCCAGTACTTC
cdr3_aa: CASSLVQGTAVETQYF

v_call: TRBV20-1
j_call: TRBJ2-1
d_call: NA
clone_size: NA
cdr3_nt: TGCAGTGCAGTGTCTCCCTGGGGGGATGAGCAGTTCTTC
cdr3_aa: CSAVSPWGDEQFF

v_call: TRBV9
j_call: TRBJ2-7
d_call: NA
clone_size: many
cdr3_nt: TGTGCCAGCAGCGTAGAAGTTGGCGCGGGCTACGAGCAGTACTTC
cdr3_aa: CASSVEVGAGYEQYF

v_call: TRBV5-5
j_call: TRBJ2-4
d_call: NA
clone_size: many
cdr3_nt: TGCCCCAGGGACATTCAGTACTTC
cdr3_aa: CPRDIQYF

v_call: TRBV7-8
j_call: TRBJ2-1
d_call: NA
clone_size: many
cdr3_nt: TGTGCCAGCAGCTTAGCCGCGGGGTACAGGGGCGATTCCTACAATGAGCAGTTCTTC
cdr3_aa: CASSLAAGYRGDSYNEQFF